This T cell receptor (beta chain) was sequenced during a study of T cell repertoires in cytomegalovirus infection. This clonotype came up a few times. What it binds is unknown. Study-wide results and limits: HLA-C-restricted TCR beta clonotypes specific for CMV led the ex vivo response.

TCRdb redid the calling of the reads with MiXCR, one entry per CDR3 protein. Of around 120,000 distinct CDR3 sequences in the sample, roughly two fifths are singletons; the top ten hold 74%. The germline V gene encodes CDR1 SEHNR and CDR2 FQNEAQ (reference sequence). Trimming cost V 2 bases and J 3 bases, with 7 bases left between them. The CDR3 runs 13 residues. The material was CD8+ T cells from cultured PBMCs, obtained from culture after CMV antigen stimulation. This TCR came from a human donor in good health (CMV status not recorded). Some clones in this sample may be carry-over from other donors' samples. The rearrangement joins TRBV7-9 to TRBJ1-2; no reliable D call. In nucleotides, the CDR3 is TGTGCCAGCAGCTTAAGGCCTGACTATGGCTACACCTTC. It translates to CASSLRPDYGYTF.